This is a list of T cell receptor beta chains from one sample in a study of response to subunit inactivated influenza vaccine. TCRdb passed the RT-PCR reads through MiXCR, listing each CDR3 protein once. The table has 600,000 to 850,000 distinct CDR3 sequences, 13% to 15% seen once. Sequencing used PBMCs from blood, obtained 14 to 15 days before vaccination. Every receptor here comes from a man in his fifties who received an inactivated influenza vaccine. The CDR3 runs from the conserved cysteine through the conserved F or W. A D gene is named only where the DNA matches it firmly. Part of the rows lack a size; the others show once, few, many or a class for expanded clones.

cdr3_aa | cdr3_nt | d_call | clone_size | j_call | v_call
CASSQVPGAGSYEQYF | TGCGCCAGCAGCCAAGTTCCAGGGGCAGGGTCCTACGAGCAGTACTTC | . | . | TRBJ2-7 | TRBV4-3
CATSRPPADTEAFF | TGTGCCACCAGCAGACCCCCGGCGGACACTGAAGCTTTCTTT | . | many | TRBJ1-1 | TRBV15
CSARLGTSGTQYF | TGCAGTGCTAGACTCGGGACGTCCGGGACCCAGTACTTC | . | . | TRBJ2-5 | TRBV20-1
CASSTTSGGPSYEQYF | TGTGCCAGCAGCACCACTAGCGGGGGGCCCTCCTACGAGCAGTACTTC | TRBD2 | . | TRBJ2-7 | TRBV5-4
CASSLDSGREKLFF | TGTGCCAGCAGCTTGGACAGCGGCAGGGAAAAACTGTTTTTT | . | . | TRBJ1-4 | TRBV5-6
CASSPTYEQYF | TGTGCCAGCAGTCCAACCTACGAGCAGTACTTC | . | many | TRBJ2-7 | TRBV2
CASSVGHQRERWYNEQFF | TGTGCCAGCAGCGTAGGTCACCAGCGGGAACGCTGGTACAATGAGCAGTTCTTC | TRBD2 | . | TRBJ2-1 | TRBV9
CASSQDPRTSGRYEQYF | TGTGCCAGCAGCCAAGATCCTAGGACTAGCGGGAGGTATGAGCAGTACTTC | TRBD2 | . | TRBJ2-7 | TRBV14
CASSSPGLAGGGGSYNEQFF | TGCGCCAGCAGCTCTCCAGGACTAGCGGGAGGTGGGGGCTCCTACAATGAGCAGTTCTTC | TRBD2 | . | TRBJ2-1 | TRBV5-1
CASSTTAGGQDTQYF | TGTGCCAGCAGTACGACAGCGGGGGGGCAGGATACGCAGTATTTT | TRBD2 | few | TRBJ2-3 | TRBV6-1
CASSRTSLGLYEQYF | TGTGCCAGCAGTCGGACTAGCCTCGGCCTCTACGAGCAGTACTTC | TRBD2 | few | TRBJ2-7 | TRBV7-2
CASSLARSFEQYF | TGCGCCAGCAGCTTGGCCCGCAGTTTCGAGCAGTACTTC | . | few | TRBJ2-7 | TRBV5-1
CASSPRRRSSTGELFF | TGTGCCAGCAGCCCCCGCAGGAGATCATCCACCGGGGAGCTGTTTTTT | . | . | TRBJ2-2 | TRBV12-3/TRBV12-4
CASSKGTTRRYLSGANVLTF | TGTGCCAGCAGCAAAGGAACCACCAGGCGTTATCTCTCTGGGGCCAACGTCCTGACTTTC | . | few | TRBJ2-6 | TRBV21-1
CASSLGEGRSPLHF | TGTGCCAGCAGTTTAGGGGAGGGACGCTCACCCCTCCACTTT | . | . | TRBJ1-6 | TRBV12-3/TRBV12-4
CASSSGGGSADTQYF | TGTGCCAGCAGCTCCGGCGGGGGGAGTGCAGATACGCAGTATTTT | TRBD2 | few | TRBJ2-3 | TRBV13
CGSSLGLRNQETQYF | TGTGGCAGCAGCTTAGGATTGCGGAACCAAGAGACCCAGTACTTC | . | . | TRBJ2-5 | TRBV11-2
CASSTGLAGNSYNEQFF | TGCGCCAGCAGCACAGGACTAGCGGGTAATTCCTACAATGAGCAGTTCTTC | TRBD2 | . | TRBJ2-1 | TRBV5-1
CSAIFDRSSFYEQYF | TGCAGTGCTATTTTTGACAGGTCTTCTTTCTACGAGCAGTACTTC | . | few | TRBJ2-7 | TRBV20-1
CASSQPGQEESPLHF | TGTGCCAGCAGCCAACCGGGACAGGAGGAATCACCCCTCCACTTT | TRBD1 | few | TRBJ1-6 | TRBV4-2
CSVLAMTSGRRETQYF | TGCAGCGTTCTTGCAATGACTAGCGGGAGAAGGGAGACCCAGTACTTC | TRBD2 | few | TRBJ2-5 | TRBV29-1
CSARSFRDIQETQYF | TGCAGTGCTAGAAGCTTCCGGGACATCCAAGAGACCCAGTACTTC | . | few | TRBJ2-5 | TRBV20-1
CSVGVSPGDTEAFF | TGCAGCGTTGGGGTCAGCCCGGGGGACACTGAAGCTTTCTTT | . | few | TRBJ1-1 | TRBV29-1
CASSLDQNEQYF | TGTGCCAGCAGCTTAGATCAGAACGAGCAGTACTTC | . | few | TRBJ2-7 | TRBV11-2
CASSQDGGAGANVLTF | TGTGCCAGCAGCCAAGATGGGGGCGCTGGGGCCAACGTCCTGACTTTC | . | many | TRBJ2-6 | TRBV3-1
CASSQEHRGQTGELFF | TGCGCCAGCAGCCAAGAGCACAGGGGGCAAACCGGGGAGCTGTTTTTT | TRBD1 | . | TRBJ2-2 | TRBV4-3
CSGTPGQIYEQYF | TGCAGTGGTACACCGGGACAAATTTACGAGCAGTACTTC | . | many | TRBJ2-7 | TRBV20-1
CASTGGPFQETQYF | TGTGCCAGCACCGGGGGACCGTTCCAAGAGACCCAGTACTTC | . | few | TRBJ2-5 | TRBV5-5
CASRGRRETQYF | TGTGCCAGCAGGGGTAGGCGGGAGACCCAGTACTTC | . | . | TRBJ2-5 | TRBV2
CASSLGFPGRLPGKEETQYF | TGTGCCAGCAGCTTAGGCTTTCCAGGGAGACTGCCCGGGAAAGAAGAGACCCAGTACTTC | . | few | TRBJ2-5 | TRBV7-2
CAISESGSLRVTDTQYF | TGTGCCATCAGTGAGTCGGGGTCTCTTCGAGTCACAGATACGCAGTATTTT | . | few | TRBJ2-3 | TRBV10-3
CASTRDPMNTEAFF | TGCGCCAGCACCCGGGACCCCATGAACACTGAAGCTTTCTTT | . | . | TRBJ1-1 | TRBV5-1
CSARDEVAGGKNIQYF | TGCAGTGCTAGAGATGAGGTAGCGGGGGGGAAAAACATTCAGTACTTC | TRBD2 | few | TRBJ2-4 | TRBV20-1
CASSLRNRGGETQYF | TGTGCCAGCAGCTTAAGAAACAGGGGGGGGGAGACCCAGTACTTC | . | . | TRBJ2-5 | TRBV7-2
CSARAPASYEQYF | TGCAGTGCTAGAGCCCCTGCTTCCTACGAGCAGTACTTC | . | few | TRBJ2-7 | TRBV20-1
CSARDPAERGSYNEQFF | TGCAGTGCTAGAGACCCCGCGGAGCGGGGTTCCTACAATGAGCAGTTCTTC | TRBD2 | . | TRBJ2-1 | TRBV20-1
CSAGDRTTSYNEQFF | TGCAGCGCCGGGGACAGAACCACCTCCTACAATGAGCAGTTCTTC | TRBD1 | many | TRBJ2-1 | TRBV29-1
CASSFGGALAYEQYF | TGTGCCAGCAGTTTCGGGGGGGCCCTAGCATACGAGCAGTACTTC | TRBD2 | . | TRBJ2-7 | TRBV28
CASSQSTGAGTEAFF | TGTGCCAGCAGCCAAAGTACAGGGGCAGGGACTGAAGCTTTCTTT | TRBD1 | many | TRBJ1-1 | TRBV3-1
CASSQPRNPEAFF | TGCGCCAGCAGCCAACCCAGGAACCCTGAAGCTTTCTTT | . | few | TRBJ1-1 | TRBV4-1
CASSHGQGLETQYF | TGCGCCAGCAGCCACGGACAGGGTTTAGAGACCCAGTACTTC | TRBD1 | few | TRBJ2-5 | TRBV5-1
CASSSQREGGLDTQYF | TGTGCCAGCAGCTCTCAGCGGGAGGGCGGCCTCGATACGCAGTATTTT | TRBD2 | many | TRBJ2-3 | TRBV9
CASSLMVTGAETSTDTQYF | TGTGCCAGCAGTTTAATGGTGACGGGAGCTGAAACTAGCACAGATACGCAGTATTTT | . | few | TRBJ2-3 | TRBV28
CASSPGGAHGYTF | TGTGCCAGCAGCCCAGGGGGGGCGCATGGCTACACCTTC | TRBD1 | . | TRBJ1-2 | TRBV7-9
CATSRDRGLVFGYTF | TGTGCCACCTCGCGGGACAGGGGGTTAGTTTTTGGCTACACCTTC | TRBD1 | . | TRBJ1-2 | TRBV27
CASAPTSWSTDTQYF | TGTGCCAGCGCACCGACTAGCTGGAGCACAGATACGCAGTATTTT | TRBD2 | . | TRBJ2-3 | TRBV6-1
CASSLFPKQFIRGNTGELFF | TGTGCCAGCAGTTTATTCCCTAAGCAGTTTATTCGGGGGAACACCGGGGAGCTGTTTTTT | . | . | TRBJ2-2 | TRBV12-3/TRBV12-4
CASAGFDEQYF | TGTGCCAGCGCAGGTTTCGACGAGCAGTACTTC | . | few | TRBJ2-7 | TRBV7-9
CASSLQVTYNEQFF | TGCGCCAGCAGCTTGCAGGTGACCTACAATGAGCAGTTCTTC | . | . | TRBJ2-1 | TRBV5-1
CRASGRPSSYNEQFF | TGCAGGGCTAGCGGGAGGCCGAGCTCCTACAATGAGCAGTTCTTC | TRBD2 | few | TRBJ2-1 | TRBV20-1
CSARDGLEELFF | TGCAGTGCTAGAGACGGGCTCGAGGAGCTGTTTTTT | . | few | TRBJ2-2 | TRBV20-1
CASSSLAGGFGANVLTF | TGTGCCAGCAGCTCACTAGCGGGTGGGTTCGGGGCCAACGTCCTGACTTTC | TRBD2 | few | TRBJ2-6 | TRBV7-2
CAWSVRYNEQFF | TGTGCCTGGAGTGTGAGATACAATGAGCAGTTCTTC | . | few | TRBJ2-1 | TRBV30
CASRVTSGSPGGEQYF | TGTGCCAGCAGAGTGACTAGCGGGAGCCCCGGAGGTGAGCAGTACTTC | TRBD2 | . | TRBJ2-7 | TRBV6-1
CASSLTSGANYNEQFF | TGTGCCAGCAGCTTGACTAGCGGGGCTAACTACAATGAGCAGTTCTTC | TRBD2 | few | TRBJ2-1 | TRBV7-2
CASSVDRGPHNEQFF | TGTGCCAGCAGTGTAGACAGGGGTCCCCACAATGAGCAGTTCTTC | TRBD1 | many | TRBJ2-1 | TRBV6-1
CSQHTIAAGSHEQYF | TGCAGCCAACATACAATAGCGGCTGGTTCCCACGAGCAGTACTTC | . | many | TRBJ2-7 | TRBV29-1
CSAQSGVVGQPQHF | TGCAGTGCTCAGTCGGGGGTTGTCGGGCAGCCCCAGCATTTT | . | . | TRBJ1-5 | TRBV20-1
CASSKPTAQVQETQYF | TGTGCCAGCAGTAAACCGACTGCTCAGGTCCAAGAGACCCAGTACTTC | . | many | TRBJ2-5 | TRBV28